This T cell receptor beta chain was recovered during a study of blood T cell repertoires in COVID-19. Profiled with immunoSEQ multiplex PCR; TCRdb holds only in-frame clones, not every one. The sample comprises about 380,000 clones, 85% of which are singletons, and about 3.6% rests with the top ten. Trimming took 4 bases from V and 7 from J, leaving 14 bases between them. This CDR3 comprises 15 residues. Germline-derived CDR1 and CDR2 are MNHEY and SMNVEV (reference sequence). The sample comprised peripheral blood. The receptor was derived from a woman between 18 and 29 years old with acute or convalescent COVID-19. The genes are TRBV27 and TRBJ1-6, with a weak D call TRBD1 (6 bases). CDR3 DNA: TGTGCCAGCAGTTCGGCCGGGACAATGAATTCACCCCTCCACTTT. Protein product: CASSSAGTMNSPLHF.